These 24 T cell receptor beta chains originate from one sample sequenced in a study of cytomegalovirus exposure and HLA in healthy donors. PCR amplification relied on 60 Vbeta primers (plus 13 Jbeta primers). Profiled with immunoSEQ multiplex PCR; TCRdb holds only in-frame clones, not every one. The sample consists of about 150,000 clones, just under 70% of them appearing once. Material: PBMCs. All receptors come from a man aged 60-69 years in good health and CMV-seronegative.

The gene calls are TRBV28 and TRBJ2-5; 9 nucleotides align to TRBD1. Per germline, CDR1 MDHEN and CDR2 SYDVKM. The V gene end was trimmed by 7 bases and the J gene end by 3 bases; junction bases not matched to a gene: 12. This CDR3 region has 16 residues. This chain's CDR3 is CASTLVGGQGKETQYF. CDR3 sequence (DNA): TGTGCCAGCACCCTTGTTGGGGGACAGGGAAAAGAGACCCAGTACTTC.

The V gene is TRBV28, the J gene TRBJ1-4, with D uncertain. V was trimmed by 6 bases and J by 7 bases, leaving 21 bases between them. The CDR3 consists of 16 residues. Germline V gene lookup returns CDR1 MDHEN and CDR2 SYDVKM. The CDR3 coding sequence is TGTGCCAGCAGGACCCGGATGACCCGGACTGGTGAAAAACTGTTTTTT. The encoded protein is CASRTRMTRTGEKLFF.

This chain joins TRBV28 and TRBJ1-1; D is unresolved. The CDR3 is 15 residues long. V was shortened by 7 bases and J by 5 bases, with 20 bases between the two germline ends. From germline, CDR1 is MDHEN and CDR2 SYDVKM. The CDR3: CASTLMVSTGTEAFF. Written as DNA, the CDR3 is TGTGCCAGCACCCTAATGGTGTCCACGGGAACTGAAGCTTTCTTT. Together with reference TRBV28 and TRBJ1-1, the CDR3 gives the full variable domain: DVKVTQSSRYLVKRTGEKVFLECVQDMDHENMFWYRQDPGLGLRLIYFSYDVKMKEKGDIPEGYSVSREKKERFSLILESASTNQTSMYLCASTLMVSTGTEAFFGQGTRLTVV.

This chain connects TRBV19 to TRBJ1-5; maybe TRBD1 (5 bases). V shed 7 bases and J shed 5 bases, with 21 bases lying between them. Germline CDR1 is LNHDA and CDR2 is SQIVND (reference sequence). The CDR3 has 16 amino acids. This chain's CDR3 is CASTQLGGGAHQPQHF. The DNA for the CDR3 is TGTGCCAGTACCCAGTTGGGGGGTGGAGCGCATCAGCCCCAGCATTTT.

This chain uses TRBV6-5 with TRBJ1-1; the match to TRBD1 covers 8 bases. The trim removed 7 bases at V and 4 bases at J, leaving 5 bases unmatched. Per germline, CDR1 MNHEY and CDR2 SVGAGI. The CDR3 has 13 amino acids. The CDR3 bases are TGTGCCAGCAAAATACAGGGGGGCACTGAAGCTTTCTTT. This sequence encodes CASKIQGGTEAFF.

J is TRBJ2-5 and V is TRBV7-8; TRBD2 agrees at 10 bases. CDR3 length equals 16 residues. Looked up from germline, CDR1 is SGHVS and CDR2 is FQNEAQ. Germline trimming cut 4 bases from V and 3 bases from J; bases unmatched to any gene: 8. The CDR3 loop is CASSSSSGRGKETQYF. The CDR3 DNA is TGTGCCAGCAGCTCATCTAGCGGGAGAGGGAAAGAGACCCAGTACTTC.

This rearrangement joins TRBV19 to TRBJ2-3; 7 nucleotides agree with TRBD1. Germline-derived CDR1 and CDR2 are LNHDA and SQIVND (reference sequence). Trimming at V came to 8 bases and at J to 0 bases, leaving 8 bases not matched to a gene. The CDR3 spans 15 residues. The CDR3 spells CASGGQTSSTDTQYF. The CDR3 region has the DNA TGTGCCAGTGGGGGACAGACCTCTAGCACAGATACGCAGTATTTT.

This rearrangement joins TRBV5-1 to TRBJ1-1; 8 bases line up with TRBD1. Per germline, CDR1 SGHRS and CDR2 YFSETQ. This CDR3 spans 14 amino acids. V gave up 3 bases and J gave up 5 bases; unmatched junction bases: 6. CDR3: CASSSTGGKTEAFF. The CDR3 DNA sequence: TGCGCCAGCAGCTCAACAGGGGGAAAAACTGAAGCTTTCTTT.

The chain carries TRBV6-6 and TRBJ2-3, with 8 bases fitting TRBD2. J gave up 7 bases and V 4 bases, and 7 bases lay outside the gene matches. Germline CDR1 and CDR2: MNHNY and SVGAGI (reference sequence). The CDR3 extends over 14 amino acids. CDR3 DNA sequence: TGTGCCAGCAGTTCAGCGGGAGTACCAAATACGCAGTATTTT. As protein: CASSSAGVPNTQYF.

This clone was recorded a few times. This sample also contains other DNA sequences that code for the same CDR3. The chain joins TRBV6-6 to TRBJ2-5, with D perhaps matching TRBD1 (5 bases). The CDR3 covers 11 residues. The V gene's germline CDR1 is MNHNY and CDR2 SVGAGI (reference sequence). V lost 10 bases, J lost 5 bases, and 11 bases lay in between. The DNA for the CDR3 is TGTGCCACCCGTCAGGGTGAGACCCAGTACTTC. Translation: CATRQGETQYF.

V is TRBV7-3 and J is TRBJ1-1; the match to TRBD1 covers 9 bases. This CDR3 comprises 15 residues. Germline V gene lookup returns CDR1 SGHTA and CDR2 FQGTGA. V shed 5 bases, J shed 1 base, and the junction held 5 bases outside the gene matches. CDR3 nucleotides: TGTGCCAGCAGCCCCGGGACAGGGAGGAACACTGAAGCTTTCTTT. It codes for CASSPGTGRNTEAFF.

There are a few counts of this clone. V usage is TRBV5-6 and J usage is TRBJ1-6; 7 nucleotides align to TRBD1. The germline CDR1 and CDR2 sequences are SGHDT and YYEEEE. The CDR3 runs 16 residues. The ends lost 4 bases at V and 14 bases at J; junction bases unmatched: 18. The CDR3 nucleotides are TGTGCCAGCAGCCAGGACCCGACAGGGAACTTTATGACCCTCCACTTT. The encoded protein is CASSQDPTGNFMTLHF. Looking up the rest from reference TRBV5-6 and TRBJ1-6 gives the full variable domain: DAGVTQSPTHLIKTRGQQVTLRCSPKSGHDTVSWYQQALGQGPQFIFQYYEEEERQRGNFPDRFSGHQFPNYSSELNVNALLLGDSALYLCASSQDPTGNFMTLHFGNGTRLTVT.

The rearrangement uses TRBV4-3 and TRBJ2-3; possibly TRBD1 for D (5 bases). This CDR3 is 15 amino acids long. Trimming removed 2 bases from V and 0 bases from J, with 9 bases in between. Germline CDR1 LGHNA, CDR2 YSLEER. CDR3 DNA sequence: TGCGCCAGCAGCCAACAGGGTTCTAGCACAGATACGCAGTATTTT. Its translation is CASSQQGSSTDTQYF.

This clone was found a few times. This chain connects TRBV30 to TRBJ2-3, with TRBD2 identical over 9 bases. Germline lookup yields CDR1 GTSNPN and CDR2 SVGIG (reference sequence). There are 14 residues in the CDR3. After removal of 3 bases from V and 2 bases from J, the junction contained 3 bases not matched to a gene. The CDR3 protein is CAWRTSGLTDTQYF. The CDR3 bases are TGTGCCTGGAGGACTAGCGGTCTCACAGATACGCAGTATTTT.

The sample holds a few counts of this clone. This CDR3 reads CASTTFTGTEAFF. The CDR3 DNA is TGTGCCAGTACCACCTTCACAGGTACTGAAGCTTTCTTT. This chain uses TRBV19 with TRBJ1-1; D might be TRBD1 (5 bases). V was clipped by 7 bases and J by 5 bases, with 14 bases between them. Germline V lookup: CDR1 LNHDA, CDR2 SQIVND (reference sequence). The CDR3 length is 13 residues.

This chain links TRBV5-4 with TRBJ2-5; 15 bases agree with TRBD2. The CDR3 extends over 17 amino acids. Germline V gene data show CDR1 as SGHNT and CDR2 as YYREEE (reference sequence). The trim removed 4 bases at V and 5 bases at J, leaving 9 bases unmatched. In DNA, the CDR3 is TGTGCCAGCAGCCAGGGACTAGCGGGAGGAGATTCGGAGACCCAGTACTTC. Translation gives CASSQGLAGGDSETQYF.

The gene calls are TRBV5-1 and TRBJ1-2; TRBD1 matches 10 bases. Germline trimming cut 1 base from V and 8 bases from J; bases unmatched to any gene: 5. Germline CDR1 SGHRS, CDR2 YFSETQ. The length of the CDR3 is 14 residues. DNA of the CDR3: TGCGCCAGCAGCTTGTTGACAGGGGGCTGGGGCTACACCTTC. It encodes CASSLLTGGWGYTF.

CDR3 amino acids: CASSSGTLQETQYF. In DNA form, the CDR3 reads TGTGCCAGCAGTTCCGGGACACTTCAAGAGACCCAGTACTTC. The chain is built from TRBV28 and TRBJ2-5; TRBD1 might be the D (6 bases). The V gene lost 4 bases and the J gene lost 2 bases, with 11 bases spanning the gap. CDR3 length: 14 amino acids. Germline-derived CDR1 and CDR2 are MDHEN and SYDVKM.

The genes are TRBV2 and TRBJ2-7, with D maybe TRBD2 (6 bases). Germline V gene sequence: CDR1 SNHLY, CDR2 FYNNEI. The CDR3 is made up of 13 amino acids. V gave up 6 bases and J gave up 3 bases, with 12 bases separating them. CDR3 nucleotide sequence: TGTGCCAGCAGCCCCGGGAGAAACTACGAGCAGTACTTC. Its translation: CASSPGRNYEQYF.

V and J are TRBV6-6 and TRBJ2-7; no reliable D call. Trimming shortened V by 8 bases and J by 2 bases, and 13 bases separated the two germline ends. This CDR3 region has 13 residues. Germline values: CDR1 MNHNY, CDR2 SVGAGI (reference sequence). The CDR3 is CASRSSRAYEQYF. Written as DNA, the CDR3 is TGTGCCAGCCGATCATCTCGAGCCTACGAGCAGTACTTC.

The chain uses TRBV9 and TRBJ1-3; weak D call: TRBD1 (5 bases). Germline values: CDR1 SGDLS, CDR2 YYNGEE. The V end lost 5 bases, the J end lost 9 bases, and 9 bases lay between the germline ends. This CDR3 comprises 11 residues. The CDR3 bases are TGTGCCAGCAGTGCCGGGGGCACCATATATTTT. Protein sequence: CASSAGGTIYF.

V is TRBV5-1 and J is TRBJ2-7, with 7 bases lining up with TRBD2. V was pared by 4 bases and J by 0 bases, with 10 bases of the junction left unmatched. Germline CDR1 is SGHRS and CDR2 is YFSETQ. This CDR3 is 16 amino acids long. The CDR3 sequence is CASSRTLAANSYEQYF. The CDR3 DNA reads as TGCGCCAGCAGCCGTACCCTAGCGGCAAACTCCTACGAGCAGTACTTC.

This chain joins TRBV11-2 and TRBJ2-2; 8 nucleotides agree with TRBD1. The ends lost 3 bases at V and 5 bases at J; junction bases unmatched: 11. This CDR3 has 17 amino acids. Germline lookup yields CDR1 SGHAT and CDR2 FQNNGV. In nucleotides, the CDR3 is TGTGCCAGCAGCTTCCCGGCCAGGGGGCGCCGGACCGGGGAGCTGTTTTTT. It specifies CASSFPARGRRTGELFF.

This chain uses TRBV30 with TRBJ2-3; 7 bases align to TRBD2. The ends lost 0 bases at V and 6 bases at J; junction bases unmatched: 9. This CDR3 contains 15 residues. The germline gives CDR1 GTSNPN, CDR2 SVGIG (reference sequence). DNA for the CDR3: TGTGCCTGGAGTGTACTAGCGTGGCCTGCGGATACGCAGTATTTT. Translated, it gives CAWSVLAWPADTQYF.